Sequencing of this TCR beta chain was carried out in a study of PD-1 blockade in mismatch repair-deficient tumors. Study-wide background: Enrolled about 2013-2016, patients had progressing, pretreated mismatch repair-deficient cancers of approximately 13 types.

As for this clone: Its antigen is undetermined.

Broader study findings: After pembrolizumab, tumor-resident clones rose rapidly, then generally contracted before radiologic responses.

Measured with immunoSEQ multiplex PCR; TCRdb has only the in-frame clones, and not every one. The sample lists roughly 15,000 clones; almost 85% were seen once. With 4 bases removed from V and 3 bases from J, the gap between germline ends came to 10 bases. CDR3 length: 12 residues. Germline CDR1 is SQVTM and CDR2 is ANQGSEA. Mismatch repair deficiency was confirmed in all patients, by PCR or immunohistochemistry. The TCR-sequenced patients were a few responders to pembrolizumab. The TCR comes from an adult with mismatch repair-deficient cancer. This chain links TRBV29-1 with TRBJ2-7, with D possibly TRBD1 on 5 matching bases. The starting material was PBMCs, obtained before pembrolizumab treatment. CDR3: CSVAAGLYEQYF. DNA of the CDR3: TGCAGCGTTGCGGCAGGGCTCTACGAGCAGTACTTC.